This is a list of T cell receptor beta chains from one sample in a study of EBV T-cell therapy then PD-1 blockade in nasopharyngeal carcinoma. These receptors have no identified antigens. Data came from immunoSEQ multiplex PCR; TCRdb stores just in-frame clones and leaves some out. The sample has 17,000 or so clones, roughly 84% seen once; the top ten hold approximately 28%. This specimen consisted of CD8+ T cells from blood, obtained at day 0 from a patient whose treatment included autologous EBV-specific T cells and nivolumab. Every receptor here comes from a man in his forties with nasopharyngeal carcinoma. Each CDR3 is given with its conserved first and last residue. The D gene is left open where the match is weak. Some rows have no size entry. The others give once, few or many, or a class for an expanded clone.

DNA: TGTGCCAGCAGTTTACGGACAGGGTCCTACGAGCAGTACTTC; CDR3: CASSLRTGSYEQYF; length: 14; D: TRBD1; size: -; V: TRBV27; J: TRBJ2-7
DNA: TGTGCCAGCACTGAGAGGGCCTCCTACGAGCAGTACTTC; CDR3: CASTERASYEQYF; length: 13; D: -; size: -; V: TRBV7-9; J: TRBJ2-7
DNA: TGTGCCAGCAGCCGGACAGGGGACGAGCAGTACTTC; CDR3: CASSRTGDEQYF; length: 12; D: TRBD1; size: -; V: TRBV27; J: TRBJ2-7
DNA: TGTGCCAGTTCCGCATTATCAGGGAGCGGATCACCCCTCCACTTT; CDR3: CASSALSGSGSPLHF; length: 15; D: -; size: -; V: TRBV19; J: TRBJ1-6
DNA: TGTGCCAGCAGTGAAGCGCTCACAAGGGGGGTCCCCCTCCACTTT; CDR3: CASSEALTRGVPLHF; length: 15; D: -; size: -; V: TRBV6-1; J: TRBJ1-6
DNA: TGTGCCAGCAGCCAAGATGGACCCTACACCTTC; CDR3: CASSQDGPYTF; length: 11; D: -; size: few; V: TRBV4-2; J: TRBJ1-2
DNA: TGTGCCAGCAGCACCCTGGTTAGCGGGGGGGCCGATTACGGGGAGCTGTTTTTT; CDR3: CASSTLVSGGADYGELFF; length: 18; D: TRBD2; size: -; V: TRBV11-3; J: TRBJ2-2
DNA: TGCGCCAGCAGGTACCACGGACTAGCGGGGGGAGATACGCAGTATTTT; CDR3: CASRYHGLAGGDTQYF; length: 16; D: TRBD2; size: -; V: TRBV5-1; J: TRBJ2-3
DNA: -; CDR3: CASSQEAGQGDFRGYTF; length: 17; D: -; size: -; V: TRBV3-1/TRBV3-2; J: TRBJ1-2
DNA: TGTGCCAGCAGTCCCCCCGGTCTAGCGGCATACACAGATACGCAGTATTTT; CDR3: CASSPPGLAAYTDTQYF; length: 17; D: TRBD2; size: -; V: TRBV7-8; J: TRBJ2-3
DNA: TGTGCCAGTAGTTTACGGGTCAATCAGCCCCAGCATTTT; CDR3: CASSLRVNQPQHF; length: 13; D: -; size: -; V: TRBV19; J: TRBJ1-5
DNA: TGTGCCAGCAGTTCGTGGGGGGGGCCCTCGTATAGGCAGTACTTC; CDR3: CASSSWGGPSYRQYF; length: 15; D: -; size: medium-sized; V: TRBV9; J: TRBJ2-7
DNA: TGTGCCTGGGCCGGGAGGGCTAACTATGGCTACACCTTC; CDR3: CAWAGRANYGYTF; length: 13; D: -; size: -; V: TRBV30; J: TRBJ1-2
DNA: TGCGCCAGCAGCCAAGATAAAAGGGGTCCGCAGCCCCAGCATTTT; CDR3: CASSQDKRGPQPQHF; length: 15; D: -; size: -; V: TRBV4-3; J: TRBJ1-5
DNA: TGTGCCAGCAGCTTAGGACCCACTAAGGAGCAGTACTTC; CDR3: CASSLGPTKEQYF; length: 13; D: -; size: -; V: TRBV7-6; J: TRBJ2-7
DNA: TGTGCCAGCAATGCCCCGGGGGATACTGAAAAACTGTTTTTT; CDR3: CASNAPGDTEKLFF; length: 14; D: -; size: once; V: TRBV6-5; J: TRBJ1-4
DNA: TGTGCCAGCAGCGTCAGGGAGTCGCGCACAGATACGCAGTATTTT; CDR3: CASSVRESRTDTQYF; length: 15; D: -; size: -; V: TRBV11-3; J: TRBJ2-3
DNA: TGTGCCAGCAGTTTTTGGGCCCCTGTCGGGGGCAGGGAGACCAAAAACATTCAGTACTTC; CDR3: CASSFWAPVGGRETKNIQYF; length: 20; D: -; size: -; V: TRBV28; J: TRBJ2-4
DNA: TGTGCCAGCAGTTTAAGGACGGAGGTACTTGGGCAGTTCTTC; CDR3: CASSLRTEVLGQFF; length: 14; D: -; size: -; V: TRBV27; J: TRBJ2-1
DNA: TGTGCCAGCAGTTCGGACAGGGGGCGAAATGAGCAGTTCTTC; CDR3: CASSSDRGRNEQFF; length: 14; D: TRBD1; size: -; V: TRBV27; J: TRBJ2-1
DNA: TGTGCCAGCAGGGACACAGGGAGCAATCAGCCCCAGCATTTT; CDR3: CASRDTGSNQPQHF; length: 14; D: -; size: once; V: TRBV2; J: TRBJ1-5
DNA: TGTGCCAGCAGCTTGAACGGACACTTCTCCTATAATTCACCCCTCCACTTT; CDR3: CASSLNGHFSYNSPLHF; length: 17; D: -; size: -; V: TRBV7-2; J: TRBJ1-6
DNA: TGTGCCAGCAGTCCCCAGGGCGGGGGGGTAAATGAGCAGTTCTTC; CDR3: CASSPQGGGVNEQFF; length: 15; D: TRBD2; size: few; V: TRBV6-4; J: TRBJ2-1
DNA: TGTGCCAGCAGCGTACTCTCTGGGGCCAACGTCCTGACTTTC; CDR3: CASSVLSGANVLTF; length: 14; D: -; size: -; V: TRBV6-2/TRBV6-3; J: TRBJ2-6
DNA: TGTGCCAGCAGTCGCCTAGCGTTAGTCCAAGAGACCCAGTACTTC; CDR3: CASSRLALVQETQYF; length: 15; D: -; size: -; V: TRBV6-5; J: TRBJ2-5
DNA: TGTGCCAGTAGTACCGGACAGACCTCAGACTACGAGCAGTACTTC; CDR3: CASSTGQTSDYEQYF; length: 15; D: -; size: -; V: TRBV19; J: TRBJ2-7
DNA: TGTGCCAGCAGAGCCGGGCCCTACGAGCAGTACTTC; CDR3: CASRAGPYEQYF; length: 12; D: -; size: -; V: TRBV6-5; J: TRBJ2-7
DNA: TGTGCCATCAGTGATCGGCAGGGGATATTTGGTGAGCAGTTCTTC; CDR3: CAISDRQGIFGEQFF; length: 15; D: -; size: -; V: TRBV10-3; J: TRBJ2-1
DNA: TGTGCCATGGTGCGGATTAGAAACACCATATATTTT; CDR3: CAMVRIRNTIYF; length: 12; D: -; size: -; V: TRBV2; J: TRBJ1-3
DNA: TGTGCCAGCAGCGTAGGTCTCGGGGGCTCTTACGAGCAGTACTTC; CDR3: CASSVGLGGSYEQYF; length: 15; D: -; size: -; V: TRBV9; J: TRBJ2-7
DNA: TGCGCCAGCAGCCAAGGTTATGGAAGGGGGAACACTGAAGCTTTCTTT; CDR3: CASSQGYGRGNTEAFF; length: 16; D: -; size: -; V: TRBV4-3; J: TRBJ1-1
DNA: TGCGCCAGCAGCCAAGATGCGGCAGGGGGCTCGAATGAGCAGTTCTTC; CDR3: CASSQDAAGGSNEQFF; length: 16; D: TRBD1; size: -; V: TRBV4-3; J: TRBJ2-1
DNA: TGTGCCAGCAGCCAAGTGGGCTCTGGAAACACCATATATTTT; CDR3: CASSQVGSGNTIYF; length: 14; D: -; size: -; V: TRBV3-1/TRBV3-2; J: TRBJ1-3
DNA: TGTGCCAGCAGCCACCAGAGGGAAGAATGGGAGCTGTTTTTT; CDR3: CASSHQREEWELFF; length: 14; D: -; size: -; V: TRBV6-5; J: TRBJ2-2
DNA: TGTGCCAGCAGCCAAGGGGGGTCCTATAATTCACCCCTCCACTTT; CDR3: CASSQGGSYNSPLHF; length: 15; D: -; size: -; V: TRBV5-4; J: TRBJ1-6
DNA: TGTGCCACCAGTGATTTTTTAGGGGCCCGGGGCGTCGGAAACACCATATATTTT; CDR3: CATSDFLGARGVGNTIYF; length: 18; D: -; size: -; V: TRBV24-1; J: TRBJ1-3
DNA: TGTGCCACCAGCAGAGTGGGGACAGGGCTGGACGAGCAGTACTTC; CDR3: CATSRVGTGLDEQYF; length: 15; D: TRBD1; size: few; V: TRBV15; J: TRBJ2-7
DNA: TGCAGCGTTGTAACACAAGGTTATGAGCAGTACTTC; CDR3: CSVVTQGYEQYF; length: 12; D: -; size: -; V: TRBV29-1; J: TRBJ2-7
DNA: TGTGCCACCAGTTCTGGGGGGGAGCTGTTTTTT; CDR3: CATSSGGELFF; length: 11; D: -; size: -; V: TRBV15; J: TRBJ2-2
DNA: TGCGCCAGCAGGGGCGTTACAGGGATCTTCACCGGGGAGCTGTTTTTT; CDR3: CASRGVTGIFTGELFF; length: 16; D: -; size: -; V: TRBV5-5; J: TRBJ2-2
DNA: TGTGCCAGCAGTGACTCGACTAGCGGGGGGGATGAGCAGTTCTTC; CDR3: CASSDSTSGGDEQFF; length: 15; D: TRBD2; size: -; V: TRBV6-4; J: TRBJ2-1
DNA: TGTGCCAGCAGTTTGGGAACCTACGAGCAGTACTTC; CDR3: CASSLGTYEQYF; length: 12; D: -; size: once; V: TRBV12-3/TRBV12-4; J: TRBJ2-7
DNA: TGTGCCAGCAGCTTGGCTCTAGCGGGGGGGCGGAGGGAGCTGTTTTTT; CDR3: CASSLALAGGRRELFF; length: 16; D: TRBD2; size: -; V: TRBV5-4; J: TRBJ2-2
DNA: TGTGCCAGTAGTATGGGGACACCCGATAACACCGGGGAGCTGTTTTTT; CDR3: CASSMGTPDNTGELFF; length: 16; D: -; size: once; V: TRBV19; J: TRBJ2-2
DNA: TGTGCCAGCAGCTTGGAGCAGCTAGGGTTCAATGAGCAGTTCTTC; CDR3: CASSLEQLGFNEQFF; length: 15; D: -; size: -; V: TRBV5-8; J: TRBJ2-1
DNA: TGTGCCAGCAGCCTAAACAGGATTCATGAGCAGTTCTTC; CDR3: CASSLNRIHEQFF; length: 13; D: -; size: -; V: TRBV7-3; J: TRBJ2-1
DNA: TGTGCCAGCAGTCCCTCGGTGGCAGGAAACACCATATATTTT; CDR3: CASSPSVAGNTIYF; length: 14; D: -; size: -; V: TRBV27; J: TRBJ1-3
DNA: TGTGCCAGCAGCTCCGAGGCCGCTAACTATGGCTACACCTTC; CDR3: CASSSEAANYGYTF; length: 14; D: -; size: -; V: TRBV13; J: TRBJ1-2
DNA: TGCAGCGTCGGAAGTTACAATGAGCAGTTCTTC; CDR3: CSVGSYNEQFF; length: 11; D: -; size: few; V: TRBV29-1; J: TRBJ2-1
DNA: TGTGCCAGCAGCGTGCACGAGCGTTGGGAATACGAGCAGTACTTC; CDR3: CASSVHERWEYEQYF; length: 15; D: -; size: -; V: TRBV9; J: TRBJ2-7
DNA: TGTGCCAGCAGGGAGCAGGGCTTCATCGAGCAGTTCTTC; CDR3: CASREQGFIEQFF; length: 13; D: -; size: -; V: TRBV12-3/TRBV12-4; J: TRBJ2-1